Below are 11 T cell receptor beta chains sequenced from a single sample in a study of T-cell reconstitution after alpha-beta-depleted transplantation in children. Unique molecular identifiers were incorporated when the TCRbeta library was constructed. TCRdb reanalysed the PCR reads using MiXCR and keeps one entry per CDR3 protein. The table lists more than 450,000 distinct CDR3 sequences, about 18% of them singletons. Sequencing used PBMCs from the stem cell graft donor, obtained from the stem cell graft. These receptors were collected from a human donor who donated a stem cell graft to a child with acute lymphoblastic leukemia.

This clonotype was detected many times. The V and J genes are TRBV20-1 and TRBJ1-5, with D uncertain. CDR1 and CDR2 (germline): DFQATT, SNEGSKA (reference sequence). Trimming removed 1 base from V and 2 bases from J, with 15 bases in between. The CDR3 sequence is 16 residues long. As DNA, the CDR3 is TGCAGTGCTAGAGGAGAAGGTTTCCTTGGCAATCAGCCCCAGCATTTT. This encodes CSARGEGFLGNQPQHF.

The chain links TRBV20-1 to TRBJ1-2; 11 bases agree with TRBD1. The CDR3 spans 17 residues. Germline CDR1 and CDR2: DFQATT and SNEGSKA (reference sequence). The J segment lost 4 bases and the V segment lost 6 bases, leaving 16 bases of the junction unmatched. This CDR3 reads CSAAGQGAFVFFYGYTF. The CDR3 nucleotides read TGCAGTGCAGCTGGACAGGGGGCGTTCGTTTTCTTCTATGGCTACACCTTC.

This clonotype ranks as medium-sized. Sequence at one end of the junction differs from germline and may be a read error. V is TRBV5-1 and J is TRBJ2-1; tentative D call: TRBD2 (5 bases). This CDR3 has 15 amino acids. The germline V gene encodes CDR1 SGHRS and CDR2 YFSETQ. CDR3 DNA sequence: TGTGCCAGCAGCTTAGAAGGGAGCTCCTACAATGAGCAGTTCTTC. It encodes CASSLEGSSYNEQFF.

This clonotype was seen more than once but under ten times. The V call is TRBV4-2, the J call TRBJ1-4, with a weak D call TRBD1 (5 bases). V lost 0 bases and J lost 4, with 12 bases in between. Germline V gene data show CDR1 as LGHNA and CDR2 as YNFKEQ. CDR3 length: 16 residues. The CDR3 loop reads CASSQDTGRDNEKLFF. The CDR3 DNA sequence: TGTGCCAGCAGCCAAGATACAGGCAGGGATAATGAAAAACTGTTTTTT.

This clonotype was counted ten times or more. The rearrangement joins TRBV6-4 to TRBJ2-3, with D possibly matching TRBD2 (6 bases). Between the trimmed V and J ends, which lost 4 bases and 3 bases, there was a span of 14 bases. This CDR3 is 15 amino acids long. Germline V CDR1 and CDR2: MRHNA, SNTAGT. This chain's CDR3 is CASSARELETDTQYF. The CDR3 DNA reads as TGTGCCAGCAGTGCCCGGGAGTTGGAAACAGATACGCAGTATTTT.

This clonotype was seen repeatedly, ten times or more. A much larger clone differs by one base, so this may be a read error. The chain has TRBV7-9 and TRBJ2-6; D might be TRBD1 (5 bases). The germline gives CDR1 SEHNR, CDR2 FQNEAQ (reference sequence). The CDR3 is made up of 15 amino acids. The CDR3 sequence: CASSLVRSGANGLTF. DNA for the CDR3: TGTGCCAGCAGCTTAGTACGATCTGGGGCCAACGGCCTGACTTTC.

This clonotype has only a few counts. The rearrangement links TRBV14 to TRBJ2-1, with TRBD2 identical over 7 bases. The CDR3 has 14 amino acids. Germline CDR1 and CDR2: SGHDN and FVKESK. Trimming cost V 4 bases and J 5 bases; bases outside gene matches: 5. This chain's CDR3 is CASSPSGANNEQFF. In DNA form, the CDR3 reads TGTGCCAGCAGCCCTAGCGGTGCCAACAATGAGCAGTTCTTC.

V usage is TRBV7-6 and J usage is TRBJ1-1; D remains ambiguous. The V gene's germline CDR1 is SGHVS and CDR2 FNYEAQ. The CDR3 covers 15 residues. Trimming shortened V by 3 bases and J by 1 base, and 12 bases separated the two germline ends. The CDR3 loop reads CASSLGGVRNTEAFF. The CDR3 DNA reads as TGTGCCAGCAGCTTGGGCGGGGTCCGGAACACTGAAGCTTTCTTT.

This clonotype was seen more than once but under ten times. The chain has TRBV4-2 and TRBJ2-4; 7 bases agree with TRBD2. J gave up 6 bases and V 0 bases, and 11 bases lay outside the gene matches. This CDR3 region has 17 residues. Germline CDR1 is LGHNA and CDR2 is YNFKEQ. DNA for the CDR3: TGTGCCAGCAGCCAAGATCTCCCCACTAGCGTGGCAAACATTCAGTACTTC. Encoded protein: CASSQDLPTSVANIQYF.

V is TRBV9 and J is TRBJ1-4; TRBD1 aligns across 8 bases. V trimming: 0 bases; J trimming: 4 bases; junction bases outside the gene matches: 2. Germline V gene data show CDR1 as SGDLS and CDR2 as YYNGEE. CDR3 length: 15 amino acids. The CDR3 DNA reads as TGTGCCAGCAGCGTAGGACAGGGGATTAATGAAAAACTGTTTTTT. Translated: CASSVGQGINEKLFF.

The chain couples TRBV12-3 or TRBV12-4 to TRBJ2-5; unclear D gene. V lost 3 bases and J lost 4, with 6 bases in between. CDR3 length equals 12 residues. Here the CDR3 DNA reads TGTGCCAGCAGTTTTGGCTCAGAGACCCAGTACTTC. The encoded protein is CASSFGSETQYF.